Below are 32 T cell receptor beta chains sequenced from a single sample in a study of vaccination and CD4 T cells after COVID-19. Sequenced with the Oncomine TCR Beta short-read assay was DNA taken from cultured CD4+ T cells. TCRdb independently ran MiXCR on the PCR reads; one entry per CDR3 protein. The sample records tens of thousands of distinct CDR3 sequences, roughly half being singletons. The treatment denotes: roughly 11-day PBMC culture with coronavirus spike peptide pools or control peptides (ViraFEST assay). No antigen has been identified for these receptors. The sequencing sample was made of CD4+ T cells from blood, cultured in vitro. The receptor set was obtained from a human donor who had recovered from COVID-19.

The rearrangement uses TRBV19 and TRBJ2-1, with D tentatively TRBD2 (6 bases). With 0 bases removed from V and 5 bases from J, the gap between germline ends came to 17 bases. Germline V gene data show CDR1 as LNHDA and CDR2 as SQIVND (reference sequence). This CDR3 region has 17 residues. In nucleotides, the CDR3 is TGTGCCAGTAGTATAGAAATCTTGGGGGACTTCCACAATGAGCAGTTCTTC. Amino acids: CASSIEILGDFHNEQFF.

CDR3 nucleotides: TGTGCCTGGAGTATGACAGGTTACGAGCAGTACTTC. Amino acids: CAWSMTGYEQYF. The J gene is TRBJ2-7, the V gene TRBV30, with a weak D call TRBD1 (6 bases). The CDR3 extends over 12 amino acids. Germline V gives CDR1 GTSNPN, CDR2 SVGIG (reference sequence). Trimming removed 2 bases at V and 4 bases at J, with 9 bases between.

The gene calls are TRBV20-1 and TRBJ2-5, with 11 bases aligning to TRBD2. Germline V lookup: CDR1 DFQATT, CDR2 SNEGSKA (reference sequence). The CDR3 sequence is 17 residues long. Trimming removed 3 bases from V and 5 bases from J; junction bases left unmatched: 14. The chain's CDR3 is CSASTLAGVVVQETQYF. The CDR3 nucleotides read TGCAGTGCTAGCACACTAGCGGGAGTAGTCGTGCAGGAGACCCAGTACTTC.

The J gene is TRBJ1-2, the V gene TRBV7-3; D is perhaps TRBD1 (5 bases). Trimming shortened V by 5 bases and J by 0 bases, and 10 bases separated the two germline ends. The CDR3 runs to 14 residues. From germline, CDR1 is SGHTA and CDR2 FQGTGA. The CDR3 reads CASSPGTSNYGYTF. The CDR3 region has the DNA TGTGCCAGCAGCCCTGGGACCTCTAACTATGGCTACACCTTC. The variable domain in full, with the rest retrieved from reference TRBV7-3 and TRBJ1-2, is GAGVSQTPSNKVTEKGKYVELRCDPISGHTALYWYRQSLGQGPEFLIYFQGTGAADDSGLPNDRFFAVRPEGSVSTLKIQRTERGDSAVYLCASSPGTSNYGYTFGSGTRLTVV.

There are a few counts of this clonotype. The chain joins TRBV19 to TRBJ1-2; D uncertain. CDR1 and CDR2 (germline): LNHDA, SQIVND (reference sequence). V was clipped by 5 bases and J by 6 bases, with 7 bases between them. The CDR3 contains 11 residues. The CDR3 region is CASSVGDGYTF. CDR3 coding DNA: TGTGCCAGTAGTGTTGGAGATGGCTACACCTTC.

The rearrangement links TRBV24-1 to TRBJ2-3; TRBD2 might be the D (5 bases). The CDR3 extends over 15 amino acids. Trimming pared 3 bases from V and 2 bases from J, leaving 11 bases between. CDR1 KGHDR and CDR2 SFDVKD come from the germline V gene. The CDR3 DNA reads TGTGCCACCAGTGATGAGCGTCGGGACACAGATACGCAGTATTTT. Protein: CATSDERRDTDTQYF.

The rearrangement uses TRBV7-3 and TRBJ2-3; TRBD2 matches at 9 bases. From germline, CDR1 is SGHTA and CDR2 FQGTGA. The CDR3 loop spans 14 amino acids. The junction had 4 bases not matched to a gene; V was cut back by 5 bases and J by 4 bases. In nucleotides, the CDR3 is TGTGCCAGCAGCCTTGGGACTAGCTCAGATACGCAGTATTTT. It translates to CASSLGTSSDTQYF.

This clonotype was counted a few times. The chain joins TRBV19 to TRBJ1-5; 9 bases align to TRBD1. This CDR3 comprises 14 residues. V was pared by 6 bases and J by 6 bases, with 6 bases of the junction left unmatched. Per the germline V gene, CDR1 is LNHDA and CDR2 is SQIVND (reference sequence). CDR3 bases: TGTGCCAGTAGCCCGGGACAGGGAGGTCAGCCCCAGCATTTT. This translates into CASSPGQGGQPQHF.

J is TRBJ1-5 and V is TRBV5-1; TRBD1 might be the D (5 bases). The CDR3 runs 14 residues. V was pared by 3 bases and J by 5 bases, with 12 bases between. CDR1 SGHRS and CDR2 YFSETQ come from the germline V gene. The CDR3 region is CASSWGGVDQPQHF. In nucleotides, the CDR3 is TGCGCCAGCAGCTGGGGAGGGGTAGATCAGCCCCAGCATTTT.

This clonotype came up a few times. The gene calls are TRBV15 and TRBJ1-5; D not resolved. The CDR3 covers 15 residues. The germline V gene has CDR1 LNHNV and CDR2 YYDKDF (reference sequence). Trimming took off 0 bases at V and 7 bases at J, with 13 bases between the two ends. The CDR3 bases are TGTGCCACCAGCAGAGAACCCCGCGGGGAACAGCCCCAGCATTTT. Protein sequence: CATSREPRGEQPQHF.

The chain uses TRBV12-3 or TRBV12-4 and TRBJ1-5; no reliable D call. The V gene lost 5 bases and the J gene lost 3 bases, with 14 bases spanning the gap. The CDR3 loop spans 15 amino acids. The CDR3 protein is CASSPRAGPNQPQHF. The CDR3 nucleotides read TGTGCCAGCAGTCCCAGAGCCGGGCCCAATCAGCCCCAGCATTTT.

J is TRBJ2-7 and V is TRBV28; D gene ambiguous. Trimming pared 1 base from V and 2 bases from J, leaving 9 bases between. Germline V lookup: CDR1 MDHEN, CDR2 SYDVKM. The CDR3 length is 14 residues. The CDR3 loop is CASSLSRPTYEQYF. In nucleotides, the CDR3 is TGTGCCAGCAGTTTATCCAGGCCTACCTACGAGCAGTACTTC.

The chain combines TRBV28 with TRBJ1-1; D perhaps matches TRBD1 (5 bases). Germline V CDR1 and CDR2: MDHEN, SYDVKM. The CDR3 spans 15 residues. Trimming left V 7 bases short and J 10 bases short, with 25 bases between. CDR3 loop: CASTTLRDRQSGAFF. CDR3 DNA sequence: TGTGCCAGCACCACGCTCCGGGACCGGCAGAGTGGAGCTTTCTTT.

The gene calls are TRBV5-1 and TRBJ1-6; D gene unclear. V shed 6 bases and J shed 9 bases, with 16 bases lying between them. Germline V gives CDR1 SGHRS, CDR2 YFSETQ. The CDR3 spans 14 residues. CDR3 DNA sequence: TGCGCCAGCACCATCGGGATGGGCGGTTCACCCCTCCACTTT. Residues: CASTIGMGGSPLHF.

V usage is TRBV12-3 or TRBV12-4 and J usage is TRBJ1-1; D perhaps matches TRBD1 (5 bases). Trimming stripped 4 bases from V and 2 bases from J, with 17 bases between. This CDR3 spans 16 amino acids. CDR3 coding DNA: TGTGCCAGCAGTTCCCTCCACACGGGGGGAAACACTGAAGCTTTCTTT. As protein: CASSSLHTGGNTEAFF.

The sample holds a few counts of this clonotype. CDR3 residues: CASSHQGDQTEAFF. The CDR3 DNA reads as TGTGCCAGCAGTCACCAGGGGGATCAGACTGAAGCTTTCTTT. V and J are TRBV27 and TRBJ1-1; TRBD1 aligns across 7 bases. The CDR3 runs to 14 residues. CDR1 is MNHEY and CDR2 is SMNVEV in the germline V gene (reference sequence). V dropped 5 bases and J dropped 5; count of bases not matched to a gene: 8.

This clonotype was picked up a small number of times. The chain uses TRBV6-1 and TRBJ1-1, with 7 positions matching TRBD1. Trimming removed 6 bases from V and 3 bases from J; junction bases left unmatched: 7. The CDR3 loop spans 14 amino acids. Germline lookup yields CDR1 MNHNS and CDR2 SASEGT. The CDR3 DNA follows: TGTGCCAGCAGCCTACCTCAGGGGGACACTGAAGCTTTCTTT. Translation gives CASSLPQGDTEAFF.

This clonotype was observed a handful of times. The rearrangement links TRBV27 to TRBJ1-1; unclear D gene. Per the germline V gene, CDR1 is MNHEY and CDR2 is SMNVEV (reference sequence). The CDR3 runs 13 residues. The CDR3 bases are TGTGAATCTCGGGCGGATATGAACACTGAAGCTTTCTTT. Translated, it gives CESRADMNTEAFF.

This CDR3 reads CASSEARAGEEFF. The CDR3, as DNA: TGTGCCAGCAGTGAAGCGCGAGCGGGAGAGGAGTTCTTC. The chain has TRBV2 and TRBJ2-1, with TRBD2 identical over 8 bases. V gave up 0 bases and J gave up 14 bases; unmatched junction bases: 6. The CDR3 runs to 13 residues. Per the germline V gene, CDR1 is SNHLY and CDR2 is FYNNEI. Looking up the rest from reference TRBV2 and TRBJ2-1 gives the full variable domain: EPEVTQTPSHQVTQMGQEVILRCVPISNHLYFYWYRQILGQKVEFLVSFYNNEISEKSEIFDDQFSVERPDGSNFTLKIRSTKLEDSAMYFCASSEARAGEEFFGPGTRLTVL.

The chain recombines TRBV6-2 or TRBV6-3 with TRBJ1-5, with D possibly matching TRBD1 (5 bases). Germline loops: CDR1 MNHEY, CDR2 SVGEGT. V gave up 6 bases and J gave up 4 bases, with 7 bases separating them. This CDR3 is 12 amino acids long. The CDR3 loop reads CASRTVNQPQHF. Written as DNA, the CDR3 is TGTGCCAGCAGGACAGTAAATCAGCCCCAGCATTTT.

This clonotype was seen a handful of times. V is TRBV24-1 and J is TRBJ1-1, with TRBD1 identical over 10 bases. The V gene end was trimmed by 3 bases and the J gene end by 7 bases; junction bases not matched to a gene: 4. Germline CDR1 reads KGHDR; CDR2 reads SFDVKD. CDR3 length: 14 amino acids. This chain's CDR3 is CATSDTGQGDEAFF. DNA of the CDR3: TGTGCCACCAGTGATACAGGACAGGGGGATGAAGCTTTCTTT.

V is TRBV10-2 and J is TRBJ2-1; 11 bases line up with TRBD2. This CDR3 contains 16 residues. The germline V gene has CDR1 WSHSY and CDR2 SAAADI. Losses at the gene ends were 4 bases for V and 7 bases for J; bases not matched to a gene: 9. As DNA, the CDR3 is TGCGCCAGCAGTGTAGTTGCCGGGACTAGCGGTAATGAGCAGTTCTTC. Translation gives CASSVVAGTSGNEQFF.

CDR3 bases: TGTGCCAGCAGCAGCGGGGCCGGGCAGAACACTGAAGCTTTCTTT. Amino acid sequence: CASSSGAGQNTEAFF. The V call is TRBV5-4, the J call TRBJ1-1; D possibly corresponds to TRBD1 (5 bases). CDR1 and CDR2 (germline): SGHNT, YYREEE (reference sequence). The CDR3 has 15 residues. Trimming took off 4 bases at V and 1 base at J, with 14 bases between the two ends.

The V gene is TRBV7-3, the J gene TRBJ2-1; D is unresolved. Germline V gene sequence: CDR1 SGHTA, CDR2 FQGTGA. CDR3 length: 14 residues. Trimming cost V 1 base and J 5 bases, with 9 bases left between them. This CDR3 reads CASSLRADHNEQFF. The DNA for the CDR3 is TGTGCCAGCAGCTTAAGGGCTGATCACAATGAGCAGTTCTTC.

This chain connects TRBV19 to TRBJ2-3, with a weak D call TRBD2 (6 bases). Germline V gene sequence: CDR1 LNHDA, CDR2 SQIVND (reference sequence). Deletions cut 5 bases from V and 1 base from J, with 16 bases between. The CDR3 contains 16 residues. The CDR3 is CASSPEAPGGTDTQYF. CDR3 sequence (DNA): TGTGCCAGTAGTCCCGAGGCCCCGGGGGGCACAGATACGCAGTATTTT.

This chain joins TRBV7-3 and TRBJ2-2; 10 bases are a match to TRBD2. CDR3 size: 16 residues. Germline CDR1 reads SGHTA; CDR2 reads FQGTGA. After removal of 4 bases from V and 6 bases from J, the junction contained 8 bases not matched to a gene. The CDR3 DNA is TGTGCCAGCAGCTCCCGGCTAGCGGGAGAGGCCGGGGAGCTGTTTTTT. It codes for CASSSRLAGEAGELFF.

The V call is TRBV7-9, the J call TRBJ1-2; no firm D call. The CDR3 has 14 residues. Germline V gives CDR1 SEHNR, CDR2 FQNEAQ (reference sequence). The V gene lost 0 bases and the J gene lost 2 bases, with 7 bases spanning the gap. CDR3 nucleotide sequence: TGTGCCAGCAGCTTAGCAATGGCAAACTATGGCTACACCTTC. Protein: CASSLAMANYGYTF. Full variable domain (rest looked up from reference TRBV7-9 and TRBJ1-2): DTGVSQNPRHKITKRGQNVTFRCDPISEHNRLYWYRQTLGQGPEFLTYFQNEAQLEKSRLLSDRFSAERPKGSFSTLEIQRTEQGDSAMYLCASSLAMANYGYTFGSGTRLTVV.

The chain couples TRBV18 to TRBJ1-5; maybe TRBD1 (5 bases). This CDR3 spans 13 amino acids. Deletions cut 5 bases from V and 5 bases from J, with 10 bases between. Germline lookup yields CDR1 KGHSH and CDR2 LQKENI. The CDR3 nucleotides read TGTGCCAGCTCAAGGGACGGTGATCAGCCCCAGCATTTT. Its protein is CASSRDGDQPQHF.

In its sample, this clonotype was seen a few times. The V gene is TRBV7-2, the J gene TRBJ2-7; 7 bases fit TRBD2. CDR1 is SGHTA and CDR2 is FQGNSA in the germline V gene. The V and J ends lost 5 bases and 3 bases, in that order; junction bases with no gene match: 10. This CDR3 has 15 residues. CDR3 in DNA: TGTGCCAGCAGCCCCTGGGCTAGCGGCATCTACGAGCAGTACTTC. Translation: CASSPWASGIYEQYF.

The rearrangement links TRBV4-3 to TRBJ1-2; D is unresolved. This CDR3 comprises 15 residues. CDR1 and CDR2 from the germline V gene are LGHNA and YSLEER. V was clipped by 4 bases and J by 4 bases, with 16 bases between them. In nucleotides, the CDR3 is TGCGCCAGCAGCCTCGGACTTCTCGAGGGCTATGGCTACACCTTC. Translated, it gives CASSLGLLEGYGYTF.

A few counts support this clonotype. The genes are TRBV6-1 and TRBJ1-5; no definite D call. V gave up 10 bases and J gave up 3 bases, with 13 bases separating them. Per the germline V gene, CDR1 is MNHNS and CDR2 is SASEGT. The CDR3 has 13 amino acids. The CDR3 spells CAITAEDNQPQHF. CDR3 sequence (DNA): TGTGCCATTACAGCGGAGGACAATCAGCCCCAGCATTTT.

V and J are TRBV5-1 and TRBJ1-1, with D perhaps matching TRBD1 (6 bases). CDR1 is SGHRS, CDR2 YFSETQ, per germline. The CDR3 spans 14 residues. Trimming removed 4 bases at V and 1 base at J, with 11 bases between. The CDR3 region is CASSTDSRNTEAFF. As DNA, the CDR3 is TGCGCCAGCAGCACGGACAGCCGGAACACTGAAGCTTTCTTT.